A selection of T cell receptor beta chains follows, all from one sample in a study of T cells in Graves' hyperthyroidism and ophthalmopathy. TCRdb re-derived calls from the multiplex PCR reads in MiXCR, one entry per CDR3 protein. Here the sample spans fewer than 700,000 distinct CDR3 sequences, about 16% being singletons. Source material: blood. All receptors derive from a young woman with Graves' hyperthyroidism. Both conserved end residues are part of each CDR3. A D gene is named only where the DNA matches it firmly. Expanded clones are given a class, and other clones once, few, many or no size at all.

J,D,V,size,DNA,CDR3
TRBJ1-1,TRBD1,TRBV7-9,few,TGTGCCAGCAGCTTAGGTAGGCCTACAGGGGCCGCAGGATTGTCTGAAGCTTTCTTT,CASSLGRPTGAAGLSEAFF
TRBJ2-5,.,TRBV28,few,TGTGCCAGCAGTACCGGGACTTTACAAGAGACCCAGTACTTC,CASSTGTLQETQYF
TRBJ1-1,TRBD1,TRBV27,.,TGTGCCAGCAGTCAGGGGGCAAACGCTGAAGCTTTCTTT,CASSQGANAEAFF
TRBJ2-1,.,TRBV5-1,few,TGCGCCAGCAGCTTTTCTGCCCAGGCCCCTAATGAGCAGTTCTTC,CASSFSAQAPNEQFF
TRBJ2-7,TRBD2,TRBV5-6,few,TGTGCCAGTTCGACTAGCGTTCCCTACGAGCAGTACTTC,CASSTSVPYEQYF
TRBJ2-2,TRBD2,TRBV5-1,few,TGCGCCAGCAGCTTGTACTCCGGGACTAGCGGGAGATCCGGGGAGCTGTTTTTT,CASSLYSGTSGRSGELFF
TRBJ1-3,.,TRBV7-9,few,TGTGCCAGCAGCCCCCGGACAACCTCTGGAAACACCATATATTTT,CASSPRTTSGNTIYF
TRBJ2-7,TRBD2,TRBV28,many,TGTGCCAGCATCTCCAGGGGGACTAGCGGCTACGAGCAGTACTTC,CASISRGTSGYEQYF
TRBJ2-1,TRBD1,TRBV9,.,TGTGCCAGCAGCGCCGGACAGGGTAGTGTGGATGAGCAGTTCTTC,CASSAGQGSVDEQFF
TRBJ1-2,.,TRBV12-3/TRBV12-4,many,TGTGCCAGGGAAATTGGACAGCCATATGGCTACACCTTC,CAREIGQPYGYTF
TRBJ2-1,TRBD2,TRBV6-1,many,TGTGCCAGCAGTTACGTTCCAGCGGGAGGCTACAATGAGCAGTTCTTC,CASSYVPAGGYNEQFF
TRBJ2-3,.,TRBV5-1,many,TGCGCCAGCAGCTTCGAGAGGCCTAGCACAGATACGCAGTATTTT,CASSFERPSTDTQYF
TRBJ2-3,TRBD2,TRBV20-1,many,TGCACCCCCTCGGGGGGACTTAACACAGATACGCAGTATTTT,CTPSGGLNTDTQYF
TRBJ1-5,.,TRBV2,.,TGTGCCAGCAGTGACCCCAGGATCAATCAGCCCCAGCATTTT,CASSDPRINQPQHF
TRBJ2-5,.,TRBV3-1,many,TGTGCCAGCAGCCAGCTAGGGCAAGAGACCCAGTACTTC,CASSQLGQETQYF
TRBJ2-1,.,TRBV5-5,many,TGTGCCAGCAGCTTGGGGACCCCTCAGTTCTTC,CASSLGTPQFF
TRBJ2-3,TRBD2,TRBV7-2,.,TGTGCCAGCAGCTATAGCTATACTAGCGGGTCAGATACGCAGTATTTT,CASSYSYTSGSDTQYF
TRBJ2-7,TRBD2,TRBV7-8,many,TGTGCCAGCAGCTTAGGGCTAGCGGATACCTACGAGCAGTACTTC,CASSLGLADTYEQYF
TRBJ1-2,.,TRBV5-1,many,TGCGCCAGCAAAATTGGGTTGCGAAGATCTATATATGGCTACACCTTC,CASKIGLRRSIYGYTF
TRBJ2-5,.,TRBV20-1,.,TGCAGTGCTAGAGTCGACGGGAACCAAGAGACCCAGTACTTC,CSARVDGNQETQYF
TRBJ2-7,TRBD2,TRBV19,few,TGTGCCAGTAGTATAGATCGGACTAGCGAGGGTTACGAGCAGTACTTC,CASSIDRTSEGYEQYF
TRBJ2-1,TRBD2,TRBV7-3,many,TGTGCCAGCAGCTTCTCAGCGGGAGAACATCCCAATGAGCAGTTCTTC,CASSFSAGEHPNEQFF
TRBJ2-4,TRBD2,TRBV11-2,.,TGTGCCAGCAGCCCATGGCGGGGGTCCAAAAACATTCAGTACTTC,CASSPWRGSKNIQYF
TRBJ2-7,.,TRBV27,few,TGTGCCAGCACCCATGGGGGATTTGGAAACGAGCAGTACTTC,CASTHGGFGNEQYF
TRBJ2-1,.,TRBV3-1,.,TGTGCCAGCAGCCGGGCCATCGGGGGTGAGCAGTTCTTC,CASSRAIGGEQFF
TRBJ2-7,.,TRBV6-2/TRBV6-3,many,TGTGCCAGCAGTTCTACGTTAGCCAACGAGCAGTACTTC,CASSSTLANEQYF
TRBJ2-1,.,TRBV9,many,TGTGCCAGCAGCGTCGGATCGGTCAATGAGCAGTTCTTC,CASSVGSVNEQFF
TRBJ2-1,.,TRBV6-5,few,TGTGCCAGCAGTTACTCGGGACGGGATGAGCAGTTCTTC,CASSYSGRDEQFF
TRBJ1-6,.,TRBV7-2,.,TGTGCCAGCAGCTTGGGAACCCTGCTTGGTTTACCCCTCCACTTT,CASSLGTLLGLPLHF
TRBJ1-2,.,TRBV5-6,few,TGTGCCAGCAGCTTGATGGAAACAGGGAGTGGCGGTGGCTACACCTTC,CASSLMETGSGGGYTF
TRBJ1-1,TRBD1,TRBV5-4,few,TGTGCCAGCAGCCAGGACAGGGGGCAACTGGTTGAAGCTTTCTTT,CASSQDRGQLVEAFF
TRBJ1-1,.,TRBV3-1,many,TGTGCCAGCAGCCAAGATCTAGGGGTTTCTGAAGCTTTCTTT,CASSQDLGVSEAFF
TRBJ1-1,.,TRBV30,many,TGTGCCTGGTCCCGGGACAAGGCTTTCTTT,CAWSRDKAFF
TRBJ2-7,.,TRBV12-3/TRBV12-4,many,TGTGCCAGCAGTTTAGCCGCGCACGGCGAGCAGTACTTC,CASSLAAHGEQYF
TRBJ2-7,.,TRBV6-2/TRBV6-3,many,TGTGCCAGCAGTTACCTCCCAATCTACGAGCAGTACTTC,CASSYLPIYEQYF